Below, 21 T cell receptor beta chains from the same sample are listed, as sequenced in a study of blood T cell repertoires in COVID-19. The table came from immunoSEQ multiplex PCR; TCRdb's copy has only in-frame clones and leaves some out. The sample includes 210,000 or so clones, roughly 94% seen only once; the top ten take roughly 1.2%. What was sequenced was peripheral blood. The receptors were gathered from a man aged 25 to 40 with acute or convalescent COVID-19.

The rearrangement links TRBV12-5 to TRBJ1-3; no clear D. CDR3 length: 15 amino acids. Looked up from germline, CDR1 is LGHNT and CDR2 is FRNRAP. Trimming left V 7 bases short and J 2 bases short, with 15 bases between. CDR3 sequence reads: CASALGLLAGNTIYF. CDR3 sequence (DNA): TGTGCTAGTGCTCTTGGGCTTTTGGCTGGAAACACCATATATTTT.

This chain joins TRBV19 and TRBJ2-5; a possible D gene is TRBD2 (6 bases). Germline V gene sequence: CDR1 LNHDA, CDR2 SQIVND (reference sequence). The CDR3 contains 15 residues. The V and J ends lost 0 bases and 4 bases respectively, with 12 bases between them. The CDR3, as DNA: TGTGCCAGTAGTATAGACGGCGGAGCGGGAGAGACCCAGTACTTC. It yields the protein CASSIDGGAGETQYF.

This clone has just one count. V is TRBV7-9 and J is TRBJ2-2; D may be TRBD2 (6 bases). V lost 10 bases and J 1 base, leaving 16 bases between the germline ends. In germline, CDR1 is SEHNR, CDR2 FQNEAQ (reference sequence). The CDR3 is 15 amino acids. The CDR3 here is CATLGVAVNTGELFF. CDR3 sequence (DNA): TGTGCCACCCTAGGGGTAGCGGTGAACACCGGGGAGCTGTTTTTT. Full variable domain (outside the CDR3, taken from reference TRBV7-9 and TRBJ2-2): DTGVSQNPRHKITKRGQNVTFRCDPISEHNRLYWYRQTLGQGPEFLTYFQNEAQLEKSRLLSDRFSAERPKGSFSTLEIQRTEQGDSAMYLCATLGVAVNTGELFFGEGSRLTVL.

The chain links TRBV7-9 to TRBJ1-1, with 9 bases lining up with TRBD1. CDR1 is SEHNR, CDR2 FQNEAQ, per germline (reference sequence). The V segment lost 3 bases and the J segment 1 base; nucleotides outside the gene matches: 3. This CDR3 comprises 15 residues. CDR3 sequence: CASSFRQGGNTEAFF. The CDR3 region has the DNA TGTGCCAGCAGCTTCAGACAGGGGGGGAACACTGAAGCTTTCTTT.

The chain combines TRBV28 with TRBJ1-2; D is ambiguous. Trimming pared 7 bases from V and 8 bases from J, leaving 17 bases between. Germline V gene lookup returns CDR1 MDHEN and CDR2 SYDVKM. The CDR3 is 13 amino acids. The CDR3 loop reads CASNNLAGGGYTF. The CDR3 bases are TGTGCCAGCAACAATTTGGCAGGTGGAGGCTACACCTTC.

This clone was seen only a few times. The DNA for the CDR3 is TGCAGCGTTGGGGGGACTAGTAACACCGGGGAGCTGTTTTTT. As protein: CSVGGTSNTGELFF. The chain couples TRBV29-1 to TRBJ2-2; 8 bases are a match to TRBD2. The V gene end was trimmed by 4 bases and the J gene end by 2 bases; junction bases not matched to a gene: 3. Germline V gives CDR1 SQVTM, CDR2 ANQGSEA. This CDR3 spans 14 amino acids.

The chain uses TRBV5-6 and TRBJ1-3, with 8 nucleotides matching TRBD1. The V and J ends lost 2 bases and 5 bases, in that order; junction bases with no gene match: 3. This CDR3 has 14 residues. In germline, CDR1 is SGHDT, CDR2 YYEEEE. The CDR3 region has the DNA TGTGCCAGCAGCTTCTGGGACAGGAGAAACACCATATATTTT. Its translation is CASSFWDRRNTIYF.

The chain carries TRBV7-2 and TRBJ1-5, with D tentatively TRBD1 (5 bases). V lost 4 bases and J 7 bases, leaving 14 bases between the germline ends. The germline V gene encodes CDR1 SGHTA and CDR2 FQGNSA. The CDR3 length is 14 residues. CDR3 amino acids: CASSSTGVRQPQHF. In nucleotides, the CDR3 is TGTGCCAGCAGCTCTACGGGGGTCCGGCAGCCCCAGCATTTT.

The chain combines TRBV6-5 with TRBJ2-7; perhaps TRBD1 as D (5 bases). V was clipped by 8 bases and J by 5 bases, with 10 bases between them. Germline-derived CDR1 and CDR2 are MNHEY and SVGAGI. The CDR3 sequence is 11 residues long. This CDR3 is CASRQTHEQYF. The CDR3 region has the DNA TGTGCCAGCCGACAGACGCACGAGCAGTACTTC.

The V and J genes are TRBV20-1 and TRBJ2-1; D perhaps matches TRBD2 (5 bases). Trimming stripped 3 bases from V and 4 bases from J, with 19 bases between. Germline CDR1 and CDR2: DFQATT and SNEGSKA (reference sequence). The CDR3 length is 16 residues. The CDR3 coding sequence is TGCAGTGCTAGTGGCAGCGGATACCCTCTGTACAATGAGCAGTTCTTC. This sequence encodes CSASGSGYPLYNEQFF.

Points on this clone: The sample holds other DNA sequences that translate to the same CDR3. The chain employs TRBV5-1 and TRBJ2-7; D not certain. Germline V CDR1 and CDR2: SGHRS, YFSETQ. The CDR3 is 13 residues long. With 2 bases removed from V and 0 bases from J, the gap between germline ends came to 6 bases. The CDR3 loop is CASSLTGSYEQYF. The CDR3 DNA reads as TGCGCCAGCAGCTTAACGGGCTCCTACGAGCAGTACTTC.

The chain couples TRBV11-2 to TRBJ2-1; TRBD1 aligns across 7 bases. Trimming took 7 bases from V and 1 from J; bases not matched to a gene: 7. Germline V CDR1 and CDR2: SGHAT, FQNNGV. This CDR3 region has 15 residues. This CDR3 is CASTRQGRSYNEQFF. CDR3 DNA sequence: TGTGCCAGCACCCGACAGGGCAGATCCTACAATGAGCAGTTCTTC.

The V call is TRBV30, the J call TRBJ1-3, with 7 bases lining up with TRBD1. The J segment lost 4 bases and the V segment lost 0 bases, leaving 9 bases of the junction unmatched. Germline-derived CDR1 and CDR2 are GTSNPN and SVGIG (reference sequence). The CDR3 totals 16 residues. The CDR3 sequence: CAWSVYGGGDGNTIYF. The CDR3 region has the DNA TGTGCCTGGAGTGTTTATGGAGGGGGCGACGGAAACACCATATATTTT.

V gene TRBV4-1 combines with J gene TRBJ2-1, with no clear D. CDR3 size: 15 residues. Trimming took 0 bases from V and 8 from J, leaving 14 bases between them. CDR1 and CDR2 from the germline V gene are MGHRA and YSYEKL. The CDR3 here is CASSQDLRRNDEQFF. The CDR3 coding sequence is TGCGCCAGCAGCCAAGATCTTAGGAGAAATGATGAGCAGTTCTTC.

The chain recombines TRBV11-1 with TRBJ2-3; TRBD2 is a possible D gene (5 bases). The CDR3 spans 14 residues. From germline, CDR1 is SGHAT and CDR2 FQDESV (reference sequence). Trimming removed 0 bases from V and 6 bases from J, with 10 bases in between. The CDR3 sequence is CASSLAPRRDTQYF. For the CDR3, the DNA is TGTGCCAGCAGCTTAGCACCTCGGAGGGATACGCAGTATTTT.

The rearrangement uses TRBV27 and TRBJ1-5; D might be TRBD1 (5 bases). The germline gives CDR1 MNHEY, CDR2 SMNVEV (reference sequence). Trimming took off 5 bases at V and 3 bases at J, with 14 bases between the two ends. The CDR3 spans 15 residues. CDR3 region: CASSPRGEFNQPQHF. CDR3 DNA: TGTGCCAGCAGTCCCCGGGGGGAATTCAATCAGCCCCAGCATTTT.

The V gene is TRBV6-5, the J gene TRBJ1-5; D is possibly TRBD1 (6 bases). Trimming pared 7 bases from V and 4 bases from J, leaving 14 bases between. Germline V gene sequence: CDR1 MNHEY, CDR2 SVGAGI. The CDR3 is 14 residues long. CDR3 bases: TGTGCCAGCACGGACAGCGGGGGTAATCAGCCCCAGCATTTT. Translating gives CASTDSGGNQPQHF.

This clone has a handful of counts. CDR3 amino acids: CASSEALRGRGTEAFF. In DNA, the CDR3 is TGTGCCAGCAGTGAAGCGTTAAGGGGCCGTGGCACTGAAGCTTTCTTT. The chain is built from TRBV6-1 and TRBJ1-1; D is possibly TRBD1 (5 bases). Germline lookup yields CDR1 MNHNS and CDR2 SASEGT. The CDR3 is 16 amino acids. Trimming cost V 0 bases and J 4 bases, with 15 bases left between them.

In nucleotides, the CDR3 is TGTGCCAGCAGTGGCAGGGGGCTCACTGAAGCTTTCTTT. Protein sequence: CASSGRGLTEAFF. V and J are TRBV28 and TRBJ1-1; 8 nucleotides align to TRBD1. V shed 5 bases, J shed 4 bases, and the junction held 3 bases outside the gene matches. CDR1 and CDR2 (germline): MDHEN, SYDVKM. This CDR3 comprises 13 residues.

This clone was recorded only once. This rearrangement joins TRBV24-1 to TRBJ1-4; D perhaps matches TRBD1 (5 bases). This CDR3 contains 15 residues. Trimming shortened V by 9 bases and J by 0 bases, and 13 bases separated the two germline ends. Germline CDR1 and CDR2: KGHDR and SFDVKD. The CDR3: CATLRQFATNEKLFF. CDR3 DNA sequence: TGTGCCACCCTGAGACAGTTTGCAACTAATGAAAAACTGTTTTTT.

The gene calls are TRBV30 and TRBJ1-2, with 7 nucleotides matching TRBD1. Germline CDR1 reads GTSNPN; CDR2 reads SVGIG (reference sequence). This CDR3 region has 15 residues. The V segment lost 1 base and the J segment 3 bases; nucleotides outside the gene matches: 8. CDR3 DNA sequence: TGTGCCTGGAGTGGCGACCGGGACAGTTACTATGGCTACACCTTC. Translated: CAWSGDRDSYYGYTF.